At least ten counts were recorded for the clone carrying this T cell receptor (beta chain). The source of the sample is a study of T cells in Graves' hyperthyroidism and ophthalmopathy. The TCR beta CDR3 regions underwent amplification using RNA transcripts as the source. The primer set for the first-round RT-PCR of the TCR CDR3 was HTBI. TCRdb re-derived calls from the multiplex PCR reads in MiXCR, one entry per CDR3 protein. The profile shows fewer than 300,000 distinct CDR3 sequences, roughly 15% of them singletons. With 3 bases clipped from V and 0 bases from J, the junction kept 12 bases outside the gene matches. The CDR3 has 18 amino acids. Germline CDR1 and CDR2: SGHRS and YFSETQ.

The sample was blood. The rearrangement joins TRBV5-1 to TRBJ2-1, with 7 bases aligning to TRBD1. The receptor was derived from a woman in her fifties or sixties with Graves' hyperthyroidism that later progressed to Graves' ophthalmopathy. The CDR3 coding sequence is TGCGCCAGCAGCTGGACCGGGACAGTGCAATTCTCCTACAATGAGCAGTTCTTC. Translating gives CASSWTGTVQFSYNEQFF.